This T cell receptor (beta chain) was recorded in a study of CD8+ T cells in alopecia areata. Study overall: Patients in the study were on tofacitinib for 6 to 18 months, then off it for 6 months. Affected scalp percentage set treated patients' severity scores.

The germline V gene encodes CDR1 SNHLY and CDR2 FYNNEI. V shed 1 base and J shed 0 bases, with 12 bases lying between them. The CDR3 has 16 residues. RNA, once extracted, was reverse transcribed into cDNA for use as the sequencing template. This table comes from immunoSEQ multiplex PCR, and its TCRdb copy is limited to in-frame clones, with some not included. The sample yields 140,000 to 150,000 clones, around half seen once. Treatment given: oral pan-JAK inhibitor, 5-10 mg twice daily. This sequence was found in a human donor with alopecia areata. The chain links TRBV2 to TRBJ2-5; weak D call: TRBD2 (6 bases). The sequencing here drew on CD8+ T cells sorted from blood, taken at week 4, from a patient treated with tofacitinib. Here the CDR3 DNA reads TGTGCCAGCAGTGAAGTGCGGGGATCGTACCAAGAGACCCAGTACTTC. This translates into CASSEVRGSYQETQYF.